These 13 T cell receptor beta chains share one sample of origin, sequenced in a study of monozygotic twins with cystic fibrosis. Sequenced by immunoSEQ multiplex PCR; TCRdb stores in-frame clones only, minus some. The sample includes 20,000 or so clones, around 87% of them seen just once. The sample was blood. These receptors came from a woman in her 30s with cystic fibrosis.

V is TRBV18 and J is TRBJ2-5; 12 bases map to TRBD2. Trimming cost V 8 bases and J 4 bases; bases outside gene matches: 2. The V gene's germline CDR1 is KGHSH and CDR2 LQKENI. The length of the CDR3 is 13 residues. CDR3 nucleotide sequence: TGTGCCAGCCGACTAGCGGGGGCAGAGACCCAGTACTTC. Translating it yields CASRLAGAETQYF.

In DNA form, the CDR3 reads TGTGCCAGCAGCTTAACCCAGGGGTCCGTTTCCGGCTACACCTTC. This translates into CASSLTQGSVSGYTF. The gene calls are TRBV11-2 and TRBJ1-2, with D possibly being TRBD1 (6 bases). This CDR3 spans 15 amino acids. The germline gives CDR1 SGHAT, CDR2 FQNNGV. V shed 2 bases and J shed 8 bases, with 18 bases lying between them. Based on the CDR3 plus reference TRBV11-2 and TRBJ1-2, the full variable domain is EAGVAQSPRYKIIEKRQSVAFWCNPISGHATLYWYQQILGQGPKLLIQFQNNGVVDDSQLPKDRFSAERLKGVDSTLKIQPAKLEDSAVYLCASSLTQGSVSGYTFGSGTRLTVV.

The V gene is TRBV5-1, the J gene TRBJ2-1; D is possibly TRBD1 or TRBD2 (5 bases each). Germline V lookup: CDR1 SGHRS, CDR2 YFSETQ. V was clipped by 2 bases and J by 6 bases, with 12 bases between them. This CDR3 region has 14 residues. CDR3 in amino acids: CASSFLGPGNEQFF. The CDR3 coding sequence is TGCGCCAGCAGCTTTCTGGGACCGGGCAATGAGCAGTTCTTC.

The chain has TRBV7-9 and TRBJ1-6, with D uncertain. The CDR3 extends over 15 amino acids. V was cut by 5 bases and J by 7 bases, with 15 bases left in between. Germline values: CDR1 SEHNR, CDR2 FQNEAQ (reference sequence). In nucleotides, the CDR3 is TGTGCCAGCAGCCCTATCCTAAGCCCGAATTCACCCCTCCACTTT. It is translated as CASSPILSPNSPLHF.

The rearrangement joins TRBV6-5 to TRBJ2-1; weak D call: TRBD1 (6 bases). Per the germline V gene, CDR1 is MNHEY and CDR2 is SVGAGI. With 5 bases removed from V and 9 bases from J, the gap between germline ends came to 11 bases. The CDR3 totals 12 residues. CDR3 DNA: TGTGCCAGCAGTCTCGGGACAACTGAGCAGTTCTTC. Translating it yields CASSLGTTEQFF.

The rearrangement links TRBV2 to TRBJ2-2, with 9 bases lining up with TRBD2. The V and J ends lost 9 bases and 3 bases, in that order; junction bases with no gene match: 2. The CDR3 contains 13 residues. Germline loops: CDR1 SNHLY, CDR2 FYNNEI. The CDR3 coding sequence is TGTGCCAGTAAGCGGGGGGACACCGGGGAGCTGTTTTTT. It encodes CASKRGDTGELFF.

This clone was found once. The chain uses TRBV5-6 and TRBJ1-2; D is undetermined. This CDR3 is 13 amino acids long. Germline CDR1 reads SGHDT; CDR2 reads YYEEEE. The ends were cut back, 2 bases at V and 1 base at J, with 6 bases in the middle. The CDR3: CASSLGGNYGYTF. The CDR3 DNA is TGTGCCAGCAGCTTAGGCGGTAACTATGGCTACACCTTC.

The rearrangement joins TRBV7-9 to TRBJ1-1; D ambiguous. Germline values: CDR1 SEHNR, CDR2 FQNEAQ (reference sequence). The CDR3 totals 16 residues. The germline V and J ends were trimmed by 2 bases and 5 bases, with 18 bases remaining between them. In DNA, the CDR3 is TGTGCCAGCAGCTTAAATGAACTCCATCCGACTACTGAAGCTTTCTTT. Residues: CASSLNELHPTTEAFF.

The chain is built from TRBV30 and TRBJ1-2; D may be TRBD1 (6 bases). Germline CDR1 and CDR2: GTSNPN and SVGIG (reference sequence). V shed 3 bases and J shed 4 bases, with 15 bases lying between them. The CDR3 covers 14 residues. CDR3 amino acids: CAWSQLGHSYGYTF. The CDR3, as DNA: TGTGCCTGGAGCCAATTGGGACACTCCTATGGCTACACCTTC.

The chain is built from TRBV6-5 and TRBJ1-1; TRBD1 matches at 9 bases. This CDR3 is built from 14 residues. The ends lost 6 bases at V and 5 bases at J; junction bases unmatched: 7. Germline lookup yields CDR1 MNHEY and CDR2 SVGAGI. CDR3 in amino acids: CASSLGQGGTEAFF. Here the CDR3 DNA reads TGTGCCAGCAGCCTGGGACAGGGAGGAACTGAAGCTTTCTTT.

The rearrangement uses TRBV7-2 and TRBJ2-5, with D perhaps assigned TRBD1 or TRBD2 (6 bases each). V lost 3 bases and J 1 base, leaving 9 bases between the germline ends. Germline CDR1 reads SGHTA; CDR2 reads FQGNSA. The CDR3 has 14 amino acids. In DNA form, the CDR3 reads TGTGCCAGCAGCTTTGGAGGGGGCCAAGAGACCCAGTACTTC. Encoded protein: CASSFGGGQETQYF.

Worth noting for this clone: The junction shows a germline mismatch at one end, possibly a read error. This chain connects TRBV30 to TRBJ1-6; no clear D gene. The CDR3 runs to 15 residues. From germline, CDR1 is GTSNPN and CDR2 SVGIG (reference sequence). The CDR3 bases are TGTGCCTGGTCGAGGGCAGTCTCCAATAATTCACCCCTCCACTTT. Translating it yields CAWSRAVSNNSPLHF. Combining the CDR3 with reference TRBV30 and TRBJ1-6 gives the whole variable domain SQTIHQWPATLVQPVGSPLSLECTVEGTSNPNLYWYRQAAGRGLQLLFYSVGIGQISSEVPQNLSASRPQDRQFILSSKKLLLSDSGFYLCAWSRAVSNNSPLHFGNGTRLTVT.

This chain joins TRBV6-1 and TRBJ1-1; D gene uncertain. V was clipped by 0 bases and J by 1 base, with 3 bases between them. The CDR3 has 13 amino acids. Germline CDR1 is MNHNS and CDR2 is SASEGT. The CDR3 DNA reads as TGTGCCAGCAGTGAAGCGGGGAACACTGAAGCTTTCTTT. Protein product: CASSEAGNTEAFF.